Listed below are T cell receptor beta chains from one sample, sequenced in a study of cytomegalovirus exposure and HLA in healthy donors. This table comes from immunoSEQ multiplex PCR, and its TCRdb copy is limited to in-frame clones, with some not included. The sample comprises 150,000 to 200,000 clones, roughly 83% of which are singletons, and about 1.6% rests with the top ten. Sequences were obtained from PBMCs. The receptors shown here come from a woman in her late teens or twenties in good health and CMV-seronegative. Both conserved end residues are part of each CDR3. D genes are given only for firm matches. Some rows have no size entry. The others give once, few or many, or a class for an expanded clone.

v_gene	j_gene	abundance	d_gene	CDR3aa	CDR3nt
TRBV5-4	TRBJ2-7	-	TRBD2	CASSLESGRGEQYF	TGTGCCAGCAGCTTGGAAAGCGGGAGAGGCGAGCAGTACTTC
TRBV7-9	TRBJ2-1	-	-	CASSTPGGINNEQFF	TGTGCCAGCAGCACCCCGGGCGGGATTAACAATGAGCAGTTCTTC
TRBV7-2	TRBJ2-2	-	-	CASSLASWLGELFF	TGTGCCAGCAGCTTAGCCAGTTGGTTGGGGGAGCTGTTTTTT
TRBV10-3	TRBJ2-7	-	-	CAITAGYSYEQYF	TGTGCCATCACAGCCGGGTACTCCTACGAGCAGTACTTC
TRBV19	TRBJ2-1	-	-	CASGRANEQFF	TGTGCCAGTGGCAGGGCGAATGAGCAGTTCTTC
TRBV27	TRBJ1-6	-	-	CASSLYDRRPYNSPLHF	TGTGCCAGCAGTTTATACGATAGGAGACCCTATAATTCACCCCTCCACTTT
TRBV6-5	TRBJ2-7	-	TRBD1	CASSRGQGIFGEQYF	TGTGCCAGCAGCCGAGGACAGGGGATTTTCGGCGAGCAGTACTTC
TRBV2	TRBJ2-5	few	-	CASKSGEKTQYF	TGTGCCAGCAAATCAGGGGAGAAAACCCAGTACTTC
TRBV19	TRBJ2-7	-	-	CASSLTVVYEQYF	TGTGCCAGTAGTCTGACAGTAGTCTACGAGCAGTACTTC
TRBV10-3	TRBJ2-5	once	-	CAISSGKEETQYF	TGTGCCATCAGTTCCGGGAAAGAAGAGACCCAGTACTTC
TRBV18	TRBJ1-1	-	-	CASSPRSDSHTEAFF	TGTGCCAGCTCACCTCGGTCCGACAGCCACACTGAAGCTTTCTTT
TRBV18	TRBJ1-5	-	-	CASSPEQQAPYSNQPQHF	TGTGCCAGCTCACCAGAACAGCAAGCACCTTATAGCAATCAGCCCCAGCATTTT
TRBV5-6	TRBJ1-5	-	TRBD1	CASSLGQGILHF	TGTGCCAGCAGCTTAGGACAGGGTATCTTACATTTT
TRBV6-6	TRBJ2-2	once	-	CASSYGQLFGELFF	TGTGCCAGCAGTTACGGGCAGCTCTTCGGGGAGCTGTTTTTT
TRBV30	TRBJ2-1	-	TRBD2	CAWSVPSLSGKDNEQFF	TGTGCCTGGAGTGTACCCTCCCTTAGCGGGAAGGACAATGAGCAGTTCTTC
TRBV7-9	TRBJ1-3	-	TRBD1	CASSSRGTGGRIAGNTIYF	TGTGCCAGCAGCTCCCGTGGAACAGGGGGCCGAATCGCTGGAAACACCATATATTTT
TRBV13	TRBJ1-1	-	-	CASSSRISEWRGNTEAFF	TGTGCCAGCAGCTCCCGAATAAGTGAGTGGAGGGGGAACACTGAAGCTTTCTTT
TRBV20-1	TRBJ2-7	-	-	CSARSSYEQYF	TGCAGTGCTCGTAGCTCCTACGAGCAGTACTTC
TRBV4-1	TRBJ2-3	few	TRBD2	CASSHWTTSGYTDTQYF	TGCGCCAGCAGCCACTGGACCACTAGCGGGTACACAGATACGCAGTATTTT
TRBV9	TRBJ1-3	-	-	CASSSGAAGNTIYF	TGTGCCAGCAGCTCAGGGGCGGCTGGAAACACCATATATTTT
TRBV5-1	TRBJ2-7	-	TRBD1	CASSLLETGYEQYF	TGCGCCAGCAGCTTGTTAGAGACAGGGTACGAGCAGTACTTC
TRBV7-2	TRBJ1-2	many	-	CASSSSSTDHYGYTF	TGTGCCAGCAGCTCCTCTTCGACAGATCACTATGGCTACACCTTC
TRBV11-2	TRBJ1-2	-	-	CASSLTGGDYGYTF	TGTGCCAGCAGCCTGACCGGAGGGGACTATGGCTACACCTTC
TRBV9	TRBJ2-1	-	-	CASSVGAGSYNEQFF	TGTGCCAGCAGCGTAGGGGCTGGGTCCTACAATGAGCAGTTCTTC
TRBV9	TRBJ1-2	-	-	CASSVATGLYGYTF	TGTGCCAGCAGCGTTGCGACAGGCCTTTATGGCTACACCTTC
TRBV21-1	TRBJ1-3	-	-	CASRPEEGGVTGNTIYF	TGTGCCAGCAGACCCGAGGAAGGGGGGGTTACTGGAAACACCATATATTTT
TRBV7-7	TRBJ2-2	-	TRBD2	CASSSSGRARTGELFF	TGTGCCAGCAGCAGTAGCGGGAGGGCCCGAACCGGGGAGCTGTTTTTT
TRBV7-9	TRBJ1-4	-	-	CASSALGGANEKLFF	TGTGCCAGCAGTGCGCTGGGGGGAGCTAATGAAAAACTGTTTTTT
TRBV18	TRBJ2-7	-	-	CASSPRGTSYEQYF	TGTGCCAGCTCACCACGCGGGACTTCCTACGAGCAGTACTTC
TRBV5-6	TRBJ1-1	-	-	CASSLVQGEAFF	TGTGCCAGCAGCTTGGTACAGGGTGAAGCTTTCTTT
TRBV29-1	TRBJ2-5	-	TRBD1	CSVVTGGGGETQYF	TGCAGCGTTGTCACAGGGGGCGGCGGAGAGACCCAGTACTTC